These 30 T cell receptor beta chains were all obtained from the same sample, sequenced in a study of T-cell reconstitution after alpha-beta-depleted transplantation in children. During its preparation, the TCRbeta library received unique molecular identifiers. TCRdb reprocessed the PCR reads via MiXCR and lists one record per CDR3 protein. The table includes more than 60,000 distinct CDR3 sequences, around 7.9% detected once. Sequencing used PBMCs from the stem cell graft donor, obtained from the stem cell graft. These receptors all stem from a human donor who donated a stem cell graft to a child with acute lymphoblastic leukemia.

This clonotype has at least ten counts. The chain carries TRBV5-1 and TRBJ2-5, with D unresolved. The CDR3 has 13 amino acids. Germline V gives CDR1 SGHRS, CDR2 YFSETQ. Trimming pared 3 bases from V and 5 bases from J, leaving 11 bases between. The CDR3 is CASSSEVGETQYF. CDR3 DNA sequence: TGCGCCAGCAGCTCCGAAGTGGGCGAGACCCAGTACTTC.

This clonotype came up many times. J is TRBJ1-5 and V is TRBV15; no reliable D call. The germline V and J ends were trimmed by 0 bases and 2 bases, with 8 bases remaining between them. The germline CDR1 and CDR2 sequences are LNHNV and YYDKDF (reference sequence). CDR3 length: 15 amino acids. The CDR3, as DNA: TGTGCCACCAGCAGAGATCGAGCAGGCAATCAGCCCCAGCATTTT. Translation gives CATSRDRAGNQPQHF.

This clonotype came up many times. The chain joins TRBV7-2 to TRBJ2-1; D call uncertain. CDR1 is SGHTA, CDR2 FQGNSA, per germline. The CDR3 length is 15 residues. Trimming removed 4 bases from V and 2 bases from J, with 12 bases in between. CDR3 DNA sequence: TGTGCCAGCAGCTATCGGTCCCCTGCCTACAATGAGCAGTTCTTC. Translating it yields CASSYRSPAYNEQFF.

This clonotype was observed at least ten times. The J gene is TRBJ2-2, the V gene TRBV27; no reliable D call. The V end lost 6 bases, the J end lost 4 bases, and 15 bases lay between the germline ends. The germline V gene has CDR1 MNHEY and CDR2 SMNVEV (reference sequence). CDR3 length: 15 residues. The CDR3 region has the DNA TGTGCCAGCAGCCCCCTCCAGATAGGCACCGGGGAGCTGTTTTTT. Its translation: CASSPLQIGTGELFF.

This rearrangement joins TRBV5-6 to TRBJ2-4, with TRBD1 identical over 7 bases. This CDR3 is built from 14 residues. Germline V gene data show CDR1 as SGHDT and CDR2 as YYEEEE. V shed 4 bases and J 4 bases; nucleotides not matched to a gene: 5. CDR3 amino acids: CASSLGQSKNIQYF. As DNA, the CDR3 is TGTGCCAGCAGCCTGGGACAGTCGAAAAACATTCAGTACTTC.

The V call is TRBV18, the J call TRBJ2-7; 7 bases align to TRBD1. Germline V lookup: CDR1 KGHSH, CDR2 LQKENI. This CDR3 comprises 15 residues. J lost 2 bases, V lost 2 bases, and 6 bases had no gene match. CDR3 nucleotide sequence: TGTGCCAGCTCACCAGCGGACAGGCCGGCCTACGAGCAGTACTTC. The encoded protein is CASSPADRPAYEQYF.

This clonotype appeared many times. The CDR3 sequence is CASSLRGGALFSPFF. The CDR3 nucleotides are TGTGCCAGCAGCCTACGGGGGGGGGCCCTATTCAGTCCGTTCTTC. The rearrangement uses TRBV11-2 and TRBJ2-1, with TRBD2 matching over 8 bases. The V and J ends lost 5 bases and 15 bases, in that order; junction bases with no gene match: 18. Germline values: CDR1 SGHAT, CDR2 FQNNGV. CDR3 length: 15 residues.

This clonotype was counted ten times or more. This chain links TRBV12-3 or TRBV12-4 with TRBJ2-4, with TRBD1 matching over 10 bases. J lost 0 bases, V lost 2 bases, and 22 bases had no gene match. The CDR3 is 23 amino acids. CDR3 residues: CASSLTYLGETGGRRLAKNIQYF. The CDR3 DNA reads TGTGCCAGCAGTTTAACGTATCTCGGCGAGACAGGGGGCCGGAGGTTAGCCAAAAACATTCAGTACTTC.

This clonotype was detected ten times or more. This chain links TRBV9 with TRBJ2-5; 8 bases line up with TRBD1. CDR3 length equals 15 residues. The V and J ends lost 3 bases and 5 bases, in that order; junction bases with no gene match: 9. Germline values: CDR1 SGDLS, CDR2 YYNGEE. The CDR3 DNA follows: TGTGCCAGCAGCGAAACAGGGGGTATGAAGGAGACCCAGTACTTC. It yields the protein CASSETGGMKETQYF.

In this sample, this clonotype turned up many times. V is TRBV12-3 or TRBV12-4 and J is TRBJ1-5; D gene ambiguous. Between the trimmed V and J ends, which lost 1 base and 1 base, there was a span of 5 bases. The CDR3 runs 14 residues. CDR3 DNA: TGTGCCAGCAGTTTAGGACACAGCAATCAGCCCCAGCATTTT. Translating gives CASSLGHSNQPQHF.

In this sample, this clonotype turned up many times. The rearrangement uses TRBV18 and TRBJ1-1; TRBD1 matches 7 bases. The CDR3 is made up of 14 amino acids. Germline V gene sequence: CDR1 KGHSH, CDR2 LQKENI. Unmatched junction bases numbered 9, after V lost 3 bases and J lost 8 bases. The CDR3 is CASSPQPDRTEAFF. In nucleotides, the CDR3 is TGTGCCAGCTCACCCCAACCGGACAGGACAGAAGCTTTCTTT.

V and J are TRBV19 and TRBJ2-6; D is unresolved. The germline gives CDR1 LNHDA, CDR2 SQIVND (reference sequence). The CDR3 length is 15 residues. The V end was cut by 4 bases, the J end by 0 bases, with 7 bases between. For the CDR3, the DNA is TGTGCCAGTAGTACCCGACGCTCTGGGGCCAACGTCCTGACTTTC. It is translated as CASSTRRSGANVLTF.

This clonotype was recorded at least ten times. The V call is TRBV2, the J call TRBJ2-7, with D maybe TRBD1 (6 bases). The V end was cut by 6 bases, the J end by 6 bases, with 12 bases between. The CDR3 has 12 amino acids. Per germline, CDR1 SNHLY and CDR2 FYNNEI. The CDR3 DNA reads as TGTGCCAGCAGGGAACAGGGCCCCGAGCAGTACTTC. Its translation: CASREQGPEQYF.

There are many counts of this clonotype. This chain joins TRBV24-1 and TRBJ1-5, with D possibly TRBD1 on 6 matching bases. The CDR3 is 16 residues long. The V end lost 0 bases, the J end lost 7 bases, and 15 bases lay between the germline ends. Germline-derived CDR1 and CDR2 are KGHDR and SFDVKD. The CDR3 sequence: CATSDLEGVGSQPQHF. As DNA, the CDR3 is TGTGCCACCAGTGATTTGGAGGGGGTGGGCAGCCAGCCCCAGCATTTT.

J is TRBJ1-1 and V is TRBV7-2; D is undetermined. The CDR3 is 12 residues long. The V and J ends lost 5 bases and 8 bases respectively, with 12 bases between them. Per the germline V gene, CDR1 is SGHTA and CDR2 is FQGNSA. The CDR3 DNA sequence: TGTGCCAGCAGCCGGATTCTCTCCGAAGCTTTCTTT. Translated: CASSRILSEAFF.

This clonotype was seen only a few times. A much larger clone lies a single base off, so this may be a read error. The CDR3 reads CASSPGQGLNTEAFF. The CDR3 bases are TGTGCCAGCAGCCCCGGACAGGGATTGAACACTGAAGCTTTCTTT. The chain is built from TRBV5-7 and TRBJ1-1, with TRBD1 matching over 8 bases. TRBV5-7 is annotated as an ORF whose role is uncertain. CDR3 length: 15 amino acids. The V segment lost 4 bases and the J segment 0 bases; nucleotides outside the gene matches: 5.

The chain joins TRBV5-4 to TRBJ2-1, with no clear D. Germline V lookup: CDR1 SGHNT, CDR2 YYREEE (reference sequence). CDR3 length: 12 amino acids. V shed 4 bases and J shed 7 bases, with 9 bases lying between them. The chain's CDR3 is CASSQEMNEQFF. CDR3 coding DNA: TGTGCCAGCAGCCAAGAGATGAATGAGCAGTTCTTC.

The chain combines TRBV11-3 with TRBJ2-5; 11 positions match TRBD1. The CDR3 spans 15 residues. V trimming: 4 bases; J trimming: 7 bases; junction bases outside the gene matches: 8. Germline CDR1 is SGHNT and CDR2 is YENEEA. For the CDR3, the DNA is TGTGCCAGCAGCTCAGGACAGGGGGCCGAGGTGACCCAGTACTTC. It codes for CASSSGQGAEVTQYF. Supplemented by reference TRBV11-3 and TRBJ2-5, the full variable domain reads EAGVVQSPRYKIIEKKQPVAFWCNPISGHNTLYWYLQNLGQGPELLIRYENEEAVDDSQLPKDRFSAERLKGVDSTLKIQPAELGDSAVYLCASSSGQGAEVTQYFGPGTRLLVL.

At least ten counts were recorded for this clonotype. The chain carries TRBV6-5 and TRBJ1-2, with D uncertain. V gave up 10 bases and J gave up 10 bases, with 16 bases separating them. This CDR3 region has 11 residues. The germline gives CDR1 MNHEY, CDR2 SVGAGI. CDR3 DNA: TGTGCCACCGAATCTCAAGGGTACTACACCTTC. It codes for CATESQGYYTF.

This clonotype was found a few times. The V gene is TRBV5-1, the J gene TRBJ1-2; D is unclear. CDR1 is SGHRS, CDR2 YFSETQ, per germline. Trimming removed 0 bases from V and 9 bases from J, with 9 bases in between. The CDR3 is made up of 12 amino acids. CDR3 sequence: CASSLGAGRYTF. CDR3 bases: TGCGCCAGCAGCTTGGGGGCAGGACGCTACACCTTC.

This clonotype occurred many times. The rearrangement links TRBV28 to TRBJ2-3, with D possibly TRBD2 on 5 matching bases. V lost 6 bases and J 3 bases, leaving 19 bases between the germline ends. CDR3 length equals 16 residues. The germline V gene encodes CDR1 MDHEN and CDR2 SYDVKM. The DNA for the CDR3 is TGTGCCAGCAGGTTAAGAGGACTCCCCATTACAGATACGCAGTATTTT. Amino acid sequence: CASRLRGLPITDTQYF.

This clonotype was seen more than once but under ten times. The V call is TRBV9, the J call TRBJ2-1; 9 nucleotides agree with TRBD1. Germline V CDR1 and CDR2: SGDLS, YYNGEE. Trimming took 4 bases from V and 4 from J; bases not matched to a gene: 6. The CDR3 totals 15 residues. CDR3 amino acids: CASSTRDRAYNEQFF. Here the CDR3 DNA reads TGTGCCAGCAGCACCCGGGACAGGGCTTACAATGAGCAGTTCTTC.

This clonotype was found many times. V usage is TRBV27 and J usage is TRBJ2-7, with D hard to call. Looked up from germline, CDR1 is MNHEY and CDR2 is SMNVEV (reference sequence). Trimming stripped 4 bases from V and 0 bases from J, with 4 bases between. This CDR3 is 12 amino acids long. This CDR3 is CASSSSSYEQYF. The CDR3 DNA reads as TGTGCCAGCAGTTCCAGCTCCTACGAGCAGTACTTC.

There are many counts of this clonotype. The CDR3 here is CASRGDPGTDTQYF. The CDR3 bases are TGCGCCAGCAGGGGGGACCCTGGAACAGATACGCAGTATTTT. The chain employs TRBV5-1 and TRBJ2-3; either TRBD1 or TRBD2 may supply D (5 bases each). V lost 5 bases and J 3 bases, leaving 13 bases between the germline ends. CDR1 and CDR2 (germline): SGHRS, YFSETQ. The CDR3 has 14 residues.

In this sample, this clonotype turned up a few times. The chain couples TRBV20-1 to TRBJ2-3; 8 bases line up with TRBD1. The CDR3 is 12 amino acids. Unmatched junction bases numbered 2, after V lost 4 bases and J lost 5 bases. CDR1 is DFQATT, CDR2 SNEGSKA, per germline (reference sequence). CDR3 sequence: CSATGGGDTQYF. For the CDR3, the DNA is TGCAGTGCTACAGGGGGCGGAGATACGCAGTATTTT.

The V call is TRBV29-1, the J call TRBJ2-6; TRBD1 aligns across 7 bases. The CDR3 is 16 amino acids. Germline trimming cut 3 bases from V and 0 bases from J; bases unmatched to any gene: 5. CDR1 is SQVTM, CDR2 ANQGSEA, per germline. Here the CDR3 reads CSVEDRLNSGANVLTF. The CDR3, as DNA: TGCAGCGTTGAGGACAGGCTCAACTCTGGGGCCAACGTCCTGACTTTC.

This clonotype was observed at least ten times. Here the CDR3 reads CAISEEADTQYF. CDR3 DNA sequence: TGTGCCATCAGTGAGGAGGCAGATACGCAGTATTTT. The chain carries TRBV10-3 and TRBJ2-3, with D uncertain. CDR1 is ENHRY and CDR2 is SYGVKD in the germline V gene. The CDR3 is 12 residues long. The germline V and J ends were trimmed by 2 bases and 4 bases, with 4 bases remaining between them.

V gene TRBV5-6 combines with J gene TRBJ2-3; 7 bases map to TRBD1. J was trimmed by 1 base and V by 0 bases; bases with no gene match: 5. Per the germline V gene, CDR1 is SGHDT and CDR2 is YYEEEE. The length of the CDR3 is 16 residues. CDR3 nucleotides: TGTGCCAGCAGCTTGGGTAGGGGGCAAGGCACAGATACGCAGTATTTT. Its translation is CASSLGRGQGTDTQYF.

This clonotype has a count of ten or more. The V gene is TRBV4-3, the J gene TRBJ1-1, with D perhaps matching TRBD1 (5 bases). The V end lost 0 bases, the J end lost 7 bases, and 9 bases lay between the germline ends. Per the germline V gene, CDR1 is LGHNA and CDR2 is YSLEER. CDR3 length equals 13 residues. CDR3 protein: CASSQDRGREAFF. CDR3 in DNA: TGCGCCAGCAGCCAAGATCGGGGACGTGAAGCTTTCTTT.

There are many counts of this clonotype. J is TRBJ2-7 and V is TRBV11-1, with 10 positions matching TRBD2. The J segment lost 0 bases and the V segment lost 4 bases, leaving 6 bases of the junction unmatched. The CDR3 runs 16 residues. The germline CDR1 and CDR2 sequences are SGHAT and FQDESV (reference sequence). The CDR3, as DNA: TGTGCCAGCAGCTCCGGACTAGCGGACAACTCCTACGAGCAGTACTTC. It translates to CASSSGLADNSYEQYF.